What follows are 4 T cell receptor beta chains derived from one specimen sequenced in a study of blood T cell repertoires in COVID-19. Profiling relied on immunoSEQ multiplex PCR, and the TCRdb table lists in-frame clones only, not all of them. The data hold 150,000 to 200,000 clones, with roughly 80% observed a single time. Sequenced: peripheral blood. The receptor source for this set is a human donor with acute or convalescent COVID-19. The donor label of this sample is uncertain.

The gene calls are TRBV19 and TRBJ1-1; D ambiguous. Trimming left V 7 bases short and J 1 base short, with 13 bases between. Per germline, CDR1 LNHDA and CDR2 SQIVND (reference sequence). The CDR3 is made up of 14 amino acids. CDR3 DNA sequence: TGTGCCAGTAAAGTGGGCACCGAGAACACTGAAGCTTTCTTT. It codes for CASKVGTENTEAFF.

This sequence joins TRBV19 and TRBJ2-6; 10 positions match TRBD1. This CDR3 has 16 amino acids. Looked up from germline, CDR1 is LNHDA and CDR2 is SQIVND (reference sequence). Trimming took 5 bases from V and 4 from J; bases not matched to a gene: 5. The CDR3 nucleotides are TGTGCCAGTAGTCCCGGGACAGGGGTCGGGGCCAACGTCCTGACTTTC. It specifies CASSPGTGVGANVLTF. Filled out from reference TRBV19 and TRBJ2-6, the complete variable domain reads DGGITQSPKYLFRKEGQNVTLSCEQNLNHDAMYWYRQDPGQGLRLIYYSQIVNDFQKGDIAEGYSVSREKKESFPLTVTSAQKNPTAFYLCASSPGTGVGANVLTFGAGSRLTVL.

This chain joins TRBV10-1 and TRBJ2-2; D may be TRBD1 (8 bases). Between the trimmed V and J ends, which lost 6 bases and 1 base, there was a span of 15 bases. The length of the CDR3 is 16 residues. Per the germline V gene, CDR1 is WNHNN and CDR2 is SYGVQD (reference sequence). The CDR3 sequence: CASSVDREGNTGELFF. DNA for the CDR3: TGCGCCAGCAGCGTGGACAGGGAGGGGAACACCGGGGAGCTGTTTTTT.

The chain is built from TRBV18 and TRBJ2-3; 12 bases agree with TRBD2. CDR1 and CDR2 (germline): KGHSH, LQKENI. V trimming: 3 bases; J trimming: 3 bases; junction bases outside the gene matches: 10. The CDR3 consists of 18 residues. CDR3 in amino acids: CASSPSPQTSGSTDTQYF. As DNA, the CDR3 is TGTGCCAGCTCACCCTCTCCGCAGACTAGCGGGAGTACAGATACGCAGTATTTT.